Listed here is a single TCR beta chain. The assay was immunoSEQ multiplex PCR, and TCRdb's table has in-frame clones only and misses some. In the table there are under 650,000 clones, almost 97% of which are singletons. These data belong to a study of shared clonotypes between healthy human individuals. The CDR3 loop spans 19 amino acids. The genes are TRBV1 and TRBJ2-1; TRBD2 reflects the table's D call only, with no check against the DNA. TRBV1 is tagged as a pseudogene. Source material: naive CD4+ T cells sorted from blood. The subset is: CD45RA+ positively selected. The TCR was taken from a woman in her twenties or thirties in good health. The CDR3 coding sequence is TGCACCAGCAGCTGTTCCGTAAAGCGGGAAGACTGCTCCTACAATGAGCAGTTCTTC. Protein product: CTSSCSVKREDCSYNEQFF.